This T cell receptor beta chain was observed in a study of T cells expressing NK-cell markers. Study-wide points: The CD3+CD56-NKG2C+ fraction of a few donors was also led by these clonotypes. Over 5 donors had dominant NKG2C+ clonotypes that comprised about 1.0-7.0% of their CD8+ T cells.

As for this clonotype: Its specificity is not known.

Following a re-call of the 5' RACE reads, TCRdb has one entry per CDR3 protein and lacks DNA. Found here are approximately 170,000 distinct CDR3 sequences; the top ten clones hold roughly a fifth. This CDR3 is built from 14 residues. Per germline, CDR1 MNHEY and CDR2 SMNVEV (reference sequence). This receptor was obtained from a man aged 18 to 69 in good health. The sequenced material came from blood T cells: a sorted CD56 or NKG2C T cell subset, CD4+ or CD8+ T cells, or bulk PBMC T cells (not recorded which). V and J are TRBV27 and TRBJ2-1; TCRdb's D call, TRBD1, is unchecked because there is no DNA. The CDR3 sequence is CASGLAGGLYEQFF.